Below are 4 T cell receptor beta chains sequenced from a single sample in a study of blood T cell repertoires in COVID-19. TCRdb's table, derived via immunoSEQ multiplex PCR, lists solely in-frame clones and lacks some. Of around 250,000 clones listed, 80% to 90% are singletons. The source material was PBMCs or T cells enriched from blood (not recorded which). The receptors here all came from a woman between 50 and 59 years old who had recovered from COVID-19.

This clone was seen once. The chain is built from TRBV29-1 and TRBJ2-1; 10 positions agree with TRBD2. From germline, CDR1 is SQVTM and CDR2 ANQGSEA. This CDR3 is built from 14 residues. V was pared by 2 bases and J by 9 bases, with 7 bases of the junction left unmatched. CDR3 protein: CSVEFLAGVGEQFF. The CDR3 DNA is TGCAGCGTTGAATTCCTAGCGGGAGTCGGTGAGCAGTTCTTC.

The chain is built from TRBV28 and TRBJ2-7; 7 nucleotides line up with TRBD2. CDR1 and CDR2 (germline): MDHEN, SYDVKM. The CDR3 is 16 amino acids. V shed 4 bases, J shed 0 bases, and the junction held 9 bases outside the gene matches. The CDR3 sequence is CASSSGRTRSSYEQYF. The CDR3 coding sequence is TGTGCCAGCAGTTCCGGCCGGACTAGGAGCTCCTACGAGCAGTACTTC.

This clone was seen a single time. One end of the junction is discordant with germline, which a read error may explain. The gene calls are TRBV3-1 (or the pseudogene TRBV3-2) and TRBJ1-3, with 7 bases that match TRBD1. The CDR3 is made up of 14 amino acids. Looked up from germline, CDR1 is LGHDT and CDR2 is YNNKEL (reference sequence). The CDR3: CANSRDSSGNTIYF. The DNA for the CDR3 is TGTGCCAACAGCCGGGACAGCTCTGGAAACACCATATATTTT.

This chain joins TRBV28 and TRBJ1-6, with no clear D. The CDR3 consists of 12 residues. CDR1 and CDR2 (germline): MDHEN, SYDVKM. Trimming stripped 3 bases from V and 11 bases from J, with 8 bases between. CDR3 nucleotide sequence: TGTGCCAGCAGTTTCCTTTCTCCACCCCTCCACTTT. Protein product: CASSFLSPPLHF.